Sequencing of this T cell receptor (beta chain) was carried out in a study of control samples from healthy donors and cancer patients. Sequencing was performed with immunoSEQ multiplex PCR; in TCRdb, only in-frame clones are kept and a portion is missing. Its clone listing holds about 190,000 clones. The sample taken for sequencing was blood. The TCR was taken from a woman aged 25 to 39 in good health.

The CDR3 nucleotides read TGTGCCAGCTCTTACGACAGGCTCGAGCAGTACTTC. Translating it yields CASSYDRLEQYF. The V call is TRBV6-5, the J call TRBJ2-7, with a weak D call TRBD1 (6 bases). CDR3 length: 12 residues. The germline CDR1 and CDR2 sequences are MNHEY and SVGAGI. V was pared by 8 bases and J by 6 bases, with 14 bases between.